This T cell receptor beta chain was identified in a study of technical replicates of blood from several donors. The method was immunoSEQ multiplex PCR; TCRdb's version includes in-frame clones alone and lacks a portion of them. The sample shows some 87,000 clones, 85% to 95% of them seen only once. The source material was T cells isolated from PBMCs. This sequence was found in a human donor in good health.

CDR3 sequence: CSVELPKEQYF. Here the CDR3 DNA reads TGCAGCGTTGAGCTACCTAAGGAGCAGTACTTC. The chain uses TRBV29-1 and TRBJ2-7, with D hard to call. The CDR3 spans 11 residues. Deletions cut 3 bases from V and 7 bases from J, with 10 bases between. The germline CDR1 and CDR2 sequences are SQVTM and ANQGSEA.